This T cell receptor (beta chain) derives from a study of T cell repertoires in cytomegalovirus infection. Study-level points and caveats: HLA-C-restricted CMV clonotypes gave the most frequent clonotype in two of eight donors.

As to this clonotype: Its specificity is unknown.

TCRdb independently ran MiXCR on the reads; one entry per CDR3 protein. The repertoire includes 250,000 to 300,000 distinct CDR3 sequences, around 20% of them detected once, and around 20% sits in the top ten. Trimming took 4 bases from V and 4 from J, leaving 12 bases between them. This CDR3 region has 14 residues. Germline CDR1 is KGHSH and CDR2 is LQKENI. The chain couples TRBV18 to TRBJ2-3, with a possible D match to TRBD1 (5 bases). This receptor was identified in a human donor in good health (CMV status not recorded). Some clones in this sample may be carry-over from other donors' samples. Specimen: cultured PBMCs, collected from culture after CMV antigen stimulation. The chain's CDR3 is CASSLRQNADTQYF. For the CDR3, the DNA is TGTGCCAGCTCACTCCGACAGAATGCAGATACGCAGTATTTT.